The 31 T cell receptor beta chains reported below all come from one sample, sequenced in a study of T cells after yellow fever vaccination. TCRdb ran MiXCR on the 5' RACE reads and lists one entry per CDR3 protein. The table includes 500,000 to 650,000 distinct CDR3 sequences, 9% to 15% detected once. The sample here was PBMCs, taken on the day of the yellow fever booster vaccination. The receptors come from a man aged 25 to 40 who received the YFV17D yellow fever vaccine.

The chain joins TRBV27 to TRBJ2-3; TRBD2 matches 11 bases. The CDR3 runs to 12 residues. Germline values: CDR1 MNHEY, CDR2 SMNVEV (reference sequence). With V trimmed by 2 bases and J by 15 bases, 4 bases remained unmatched. In DNA, the CDR3 is TGTGCCAGCAGTTTAACTAGCGGGAGTAAATATTTT. As protein: CASSLTSGSKYF.

CDR3 residues: CASSPKPGTRGSQPQHF. CDR3 sequence (DNA): TGTGCCAGCAGTCCCAAACCCGGGACCAGGGGAAGTCAGCCCCAGCATTTT. The chain recombines TRBV27 with TRBJ1-5; possibly TRBD1 for D (6 bases). V shed 5 bases and J shed 6 bases, with 23 bases lying between them. Germline V lookup: CDR1 MNHEY, CDR2 SMNVEV (reference sequence). The CDR3 contains 17 residues.

The chain has TRBV14 and TRBJ2-1; the D call may be TRBD1 or TRBD2 (5 bases each). The CDR3 length is 14 residues. Trimming took 5 bases from V and 4 from J, leaving 12 bases between them. From germline, CDR1 is SGHDN and CDR2 FVKESK. The CDR3 sequence: CASSNRDGYNEQFF. The CDR3 DNA is TGTGCCAGCAGCAACCGGGACGGATACAATGAGCAGTTCTTC.

V gene TRBV7-2 combines with J gene TRBJ2-7; 12 bases map to TRBD2. This CDR3 has 15 residues. After removal of 5 bases from V and 4 bases from J, the junction contained 6 bases not matched to a gene. Germline lookup yields CDR1 SGHTA and CDR2 FQGNSA. CDR3 bases: TGTGCCAGCAGCCAGAGAACTAGCGGGAGGTACGAGCAGTACTTC. Amino acid sequence: CASSQRTSGRYEQYF.

This clonotype was seen a few times. The rearrangement links TRBV7-9 to TRBJ2-1; the D gene could be TRBD1 or TRBD2 (5 bases each). The CDR3 loop spans 11 amino acids. In germline, CDR1 is SEHNR, CDR2 FQNEAQ (reference sequence). Trimming pared 8 bases from V and 5 bases from J, leaving 7 bases between. Here the CDR3 DNA reads TGTGCCAGCCGGGGCCACAATGAGCAGTTCTTC. Protein sequence: CASRGHNEQFF.

V is TRBV14 and J is TRBJ2-3, with D uncertain. This CDR3 is 14 amino acids long. In germline, CDR1 is SGHDN, CDR2 FVKESK. V was cut by 4 bases and J by 3 bases, with 11 bases left in between. The CDR3 bases are TGTGCCAGCAGCCGCAGTCAGCGTACAGATACGCAGTATTTT. It codes for CASSRSQRTDTQYF.

This clonotype was observed a handful of times. The gene calls are TRBV18 and TRBJ2-5, with 7 bases fitting TRBD2. V was clipped by 1 base and J by 5 bases; unmatched bases: 4. This CDR3 contains 14 residues. Germline V lookup: CDR1 KGHSH, CDR2 LQKENI. The CDR3 sequence is CASSPLTSSETQYF. CDR3 bases: TGTGCCAGCTCACCACTGACTAGCAGTGAGACCCAGTACTTC.

This clonotype was counted a few times. V usage is TRBV4-3 and J usage is TRBJ2-1; 11 positions agree with TRBD2. CDR1 is LGHNA and CDR2 is YSLEER in the germline V gene. V shed 4 bases, J shed 15 bases, and the junction held 5 bases outside the gene matches. This CDR3 is built from 12 residues. The CDR3 sequence: CASSLSGGVLFF. CDR3 coding DNA: TGCGCCAGCAGCCTTAGCGGGGGGGTATTGTTCTTC.

This clonotype has more than one count but fewer than ten. The chain links TRBV4-3 to TRBJ1-6; D remains ambiguous. Germline V CDR1 and CDR2: LGHNA, YSLEER. CDR3 length equals 15 residues. V lost 0 bases and J lost 10, with 13 bases in between. This CDR3 reads CASSQEGLLLSPLHF. Written as DNA, the CDR3 is TGCGCCAGCAGCCAAGAAGGCCTACTTTTATCACCCCTCCACTTT.

The V gene is TRBV20-1, the J gene TRBJ2-1; 11 bases line up with TRBD2. CDR1 is DFQATT and CDR2 is SNEGSKA in the germline V gene (reference sequence). The CDR3 is made up of 13 amino acids. This chain's CDR3 is CRLTSGGYNEQFF. Written as DNA, the CDR3 is TGCAGGCTAACTAGCGGGGGATACAATGAGCAGTTCTTC.

The rearrangement links TRBV14 to TRBJ2-5; D may correspond to TRBD1 or TRBD2 (5 bases each). The CDR3 loop spans 12 amino acids. The ends were cut back, 2 bases at V and 13 bases at J, with 14 bases in the middle. Germline CDR1 SGHDN, CDR2 FVKESK. CDR3 sequence reads: CASSQIRDLLYF. Here the CDR3 DNA reads TGTGCCAGCAGCCAAATCCGGGACCTTCTGTACTTC.

Ten or more counts support this clonotype. The chain carries TRBV12-3 or TRBV12-4 and TRBJ2-3; 7 nucleotides line up with TRBD2. The CDR3 totals 14 residues. The V segment lost 4 bases and the J segment 3 bases; nucleotides outside the gene matches: 4. The DNA of the CDR3 is TGTGCCAGCAGTTCCGTGGGAGGGACAGATACGCAGTATTTT. Encoded protein: CASSSVGGTDTQYF.

The table lists this clonotype with a few counts. V gene TRBV6-5 combines with J gene TRBJ2-3; 7 nucleotides align to TRBD2. The junction had 5 bases not matched to a gene; V was cut back by 8 bases and J by 0 bases. The length of the CDR3 is 14 residues. From germline, CDR1 is MNHEY and CDR2 SVGAGI. The CDR3 sequence is CASRWGGSTDTQYF. The CDR3 DNA is TGTGCCAGCCGTTGGGGGGGTAGCACAGATACGCAGTATTTT.

The rearrangement links TRBV12-3 or TRBV12-4 to TRBJ1-6; D perhaps matches TRBD1 (5 bases). The ends were cut back, 5 bases at V and 7 bases at J, with 12 bases in the middle. The CDR3 has 14 amino acids. Written as DNA, the CDR3 is TGTGCCAGCAGTCTCGGGACCGAAAATTCACCCCTCCACTTT. It yields the protein CASSLGTENSPLHF.

This clonotype was counted only a few times. The V and J genes are TRBV18 and TRBJ1-5; D remains ambiguous. The germline V and J ends were trimmed by 6 bases and 5 bases, with 11 bases remaining between them. Germline CDR1 is KGHSH and CDR2 is LQKENI. There are 13 residues in the CDR3. DNA for the CDR3: TGTGCCAGCTCTCTTCACACAGATCAGCCCCAGCATTTT. Translating it yields CASSLHTDQPQHF.

V gene TRBV30 combines with J gene TRBJ2-3; the D is unclear. This CDR3 spans 13 amino acids. Germline-derived CDR1 and CDR2 are GTSNPN and SVGIG (reference sequence). V lost 1 base to trimming and J lost 7 bases, with 12 bases between them. The CDR3 DNA follows: TGTGCCTGGAGTGGAGTTAGGAGATATACGCAGTATTTT. Protein sequence: CAWSGVRRYTQYF. The variable domain in full, with the rest retrieved from reference TRBV30 and TRBJ2-3, is SQTIHQWPATLVQPVGSPLSLECTVEGTSNPNLYWYRQAAGRGLQLLFYSVGIGQISSEVPQNLSASRPQDRQFILSSKKLLLSDSGFYLCAWSGVRRYTQYFGPGTRLTVL.

J is TRBJ2-6 and V is TRBV6-1, with 11 bases aligning to TRBD2. CDR1 is MNHNS and CDR2 is SASEGT in the germline V gene. Trimming took 9 bases from V and 4 from J; bases not matched to a gene: 5. This CDR3 contains 15 residues. DNA of the CDR3: TGTGCCAGTCTAGCGGGAGGCTCCGGGGCCAACGTCCTGACTTTC. It specifies CASLAGGSGANVLTF.

This clonotype was counted between two and nine times. The V call is TRBV7-2, the J call TRBJ2-1; 8 bases fit TRBD2. This CDR3 spans 18 amino acids. Germline CDR1 reads SGHTA; CDR2 reads FQGNSA. Losses at the gene ends were 0 bases for V and 1 base for J; bases not matched to a gene: 8. DNA for the CDR3: TGTGCCAGCAGCTTAGCGCATCTAGCGGGTTGGTCCTACAATGAGCAGTTCTTC. It encodes CASSLAHLAGWSYNEQFF.

This clonotype was counted a few times. The J gene is TRBJ2-5, the V gene TRBV19, with a weak D call TRBD2 (6 bases). Between the trimmed V and J ends, which lost 7 bases and 0 bases, there was a span of 9 bases. Germline loops: CDR1 LNHDA, CDR2 SQIVND (reference sequence). This CDR3 has 13 residues. This chain's CDR3 is CASKSSDQETQYF. CDR3 nucleotide sequence: TGTGCCAGTAAATCTAGCGACCAAGAGACCCAGTACTTC.

The chain couples TRBV23-1 to TRBJ2-7; 9 bases fit TRBD1. TRBV23-1 is an ORF, and what it does is uncertain. After removal of 1 base from V and 3 bases from J, the junction contained 7 bases not matched to a gene. The CDR3 spans 16 residues. In DNA, the CDR3 is TGCGCCAGCAGTCAATATGCGGGACAGGGCATCTACGAGCAGTACTTC. Protein: CASSQYAGQGIYEQYF.

CDR3 coding DNA: TGTGCCAGCAGTTTGCGACAGGCCCCCAATCAGCCCCAGCATTTT. Translating it yields CASSLRQAPNQPQHF. The genes are TRBV12-3 or TRBV12-4 and TRBJ1-5, with D maybe TRBD1 (6 bases). The V and J ends lost 3 bases and 3 bases respectively, with 12 bases between them. The CDR3 spans 15 residues.

The chain links TRBV19 to TRBJ2-1; D is undetermined. CDR3 length: 15 residues. Germline CDR1 reads LNHDA; CDR2 reads SQIVND (reference sequence). V was trimmed by 3 bases and J by 0 bases, leaving 9 bases between them. The CDR3 spells CASSMGASSYNEQFF. Written as DNA, the CDR3 is TGTGCCAGTAGTATGGGTGCCAGCTCCTACAATGAGCAGTTCTTC.

This clonotype turned up a few times. This rearrangement joins TRBV7-9 to TRBJ2-7, with 8 bases that match TRBD2. With 2 bases clipped from V and 3 bases from J, the junction kept 6 bases outside the gene matches. Germline values: CDR1 SEHNR, CDR2 FQNEAQ (reference sequence). The CDR3 covers 15 residues. CDR3 sequence reads: CASSLYAGGGYEQYF. The CDR3 DNA is TGTGCCAGCAGCTTATATGCGGGAGGTGGCTACGAGCAGTACTTC.

There are a few counts of this clonotype. The chain has TRBV6-4 and TRBJ2-2, with 8 bases that match TRBD2. Per the germline V gene, CDR1 is MRHNA and CDR2 is SNTAGT. V lost 2 bases to trimming and J lost 4 bases; unmatched junction nucleotides: 9. This CDR3 is 17 amino acids long. The CDR3 reads CASSDVGTSPGTGELFF. The DNA for the CDR3 is TGTGCCAGCAGTGACGTTGGGACTAGTCCCGGCACCGGGGAGCTGTTTTTT.

This clonotype was detected a few times. The gene calls are TRBV20-1 and TRBJ1-5; D is unresolved. The V gene's germline CDR1 is DFQATT and CDR2 SNEGSKA (reference sequence). The CDR3 has 14 residues. V lost 1 base and J lost 4, with 11 bases in between. DNA of the CDR3: TGCAGTGCTAGAGCATCAGATAAGAATCAGCCCCAGCATTTT. As protein: CSARASDKNQPQHF.

This clonotype came up many times. This chain joins TRBV12-3 or TRBV12-4 and TRBJ1-3; 12 positions match TRBD1. The CDR3 runs 14 residues. V shed 6 bases, J shed 7 bases, and the junction held 4 bases outside the gene matches. The CDR3 is CASSRGQGANTIYF. The CDR3 DNA is TGTGCCAGCAGCCGGGGACAGGGGGCGAACACCATATATTTT.

J is TRBJ1-1 and V is TRBV6-2 or TRBV6-3; TRBD1 agrees at 7 bases. The germline gives CDR1 MNHEY, CDR2 SVGEGT. V shed 4 bases and J 2 bases; nucleotides not matched to a gene: 7. The CDR3 covers 15 residues. CDR3 DNA sequence: TGTGCCAGCAGTTGGGGGACAGCCATAAACACTGAAGCTTTCTTT. It specifies CASSWGTAINTEAFF.

This clonotype occurred a few times. The J gene is TRBJ1-6, the V gene TRBV7-9, with D maybe TRBD1 (5 bases). Trimming stripped 8 bases from V and 9 bases from J, with 11 bases between. The germline gives CDR1 SEHNR, CDR2 FQNEAQ (reference sequence). This CDR3 is 12 amino acids long. Written as DNA, the CDR3 is TGTGCCAGCGCGAGCGGGGGTTCACCCCTCCACTTT. Translation gives CASASGGSPLHF. Full variable domain (outside the CDR3, taken from reference TRBV7-9 and TRBJ1-6): DTGVSQNPRHKITKRGQNVTFRCDPISEHNRLYWYRQTLGQGPEFLTYFQNEAQLEKSRLLSDRFSAERPKGSFSTLEIQRTEQGDSAMYLCASASGGSPLHFGNGTRLTVT.

The CDR3 is CASSHPGLAGDEQFF. The CDR3 DNA reads TGCGCCAGCAGCCACCCGGGACTAGCGGGAGATGAGCAGTTCTTC. The chain joins TRBV5-1 to TRBJ2-1, with 14 bases fitting TRBD2. V dropped 4 bases and J dropped 8; count of bases not matched to a gene: 5. The CDR3 totals 15 residues. Germline loops: CDR1 SGHRS, CDR2 YFSETQ.

The chain is built from TRBV28 and TRBJ2-3, with a weak D call TRBD1 (5 bases). Germline CDR1 is MDHEN and CDR2 is SYDVKM. This CDR3 has 12 residues. V lost 3 bases and J 11 bases, leaving 12 bases between the germline ends. The CDR3 sequence is CASSFFGRGQYF. The CDR3 DNA reads as TGTGCCAGCAGTTTTTTTGGTAGGGGGCAGTATTTT.

The table lists this clonotype with a few counts. V usage is TRBV20-1 and J usage is TRBJ2-1; tentatively, D is TRBD2 (6 bases). The CDR3 runs 17 residues. The V and J ends lost 0 bases and 4 bases respectively, with 19 bases between them. Germline assignment: CDR1 DFQATT and CDR2 SNEGSKA (reference sequence). The CDR3 bases are TGCAGTGCTAGAGAAAGTACCGGTCTAGCGCGGTACAATGAGCAGTTCTTC. It specifies CSARESTGLARYNEQFF.